Below are 17 T cell receptor beta chains sequenced from a single sample in a study of cytomegalovirus exposure and HLA in healthy donors. The PCR ran on 60 Vbeta and 13 Jbeta primers. Profiling relied on immunoSEQ multiplex PCR, and the TCRdb table lists in-frame clones only, not all of them. The sample lists some 150,000 clones; approximately 79% were seen once. Sequences were obtained from PBMCs. These receptors all stem from a man between 18 and 35 years old in good health and CMV-seropositive.

V and J are TRBV19 and TRBJ1-2; possibly TRBD1 for D (6 bases). The germline gives CDR1 LNHDA, CDR2 SQIVND (reference sequence). The V and J ends lost 9 bases and 8 bases respectively, with 28 bases between them. The CDR3 loop spans 16 amino acids. The CDR3 bases are TGTGCCAGCGCGCCAAGGTTGGACAGCAGAATATCCGGCTACACCTTC. Translating gives CASAPRLDSRISGYTF.

The chain combines TRBV11-2 with TRBJ1-4; 7 positions match TRBD1. Germline loops: CDR1 SGHAT, CDR2 FQNNGV. Losses at the gene ends were 2 bases for V and 5 bases for J; bases not matched to a gene: 8. The CDR3 contains 16 residues. CDR3 sequence reads: CASSLITGRGNEKLFF. CDR3 in DNA: TGTGCCAGCAGCTTAATAACTGGCAGGGGGAATGAAAAACTGTTTTTT.

This clone was detected once. This chain links TRBV5-4 with TRBJ1-1; a weak D match, TRBD1 (6 bases). Per the germline V gene, CDR1 is SGHNT and CDR2 is YYREEE (reference sequence). This CDR3 has 13 amino acids. V was clipped by 3 bases and J by 1 base, with 7 bases between them. The CDR3 DNA follows: TGTGCCAGCAGCTCGGGACAGAACACTGAAGCTTTCTTT. Its translation is CASSSGQNTEAFF.

J is TRBJ1-2 and V is TRBV6-6; 9 bases align to TRBD1. Germline assignment: CDR1 MNHNY and CDR2 SVGAGI (reference sequence). Losses at the gene ends were 5 bases for V and 4 bases for J; bases not matched to a gene: 8. This CDR3 is 15 amino acids long. Here the CDR3 DNA reads TGTGCCAGCAGTCTCGGACAGGGGAATATCTATGGCTACACCTTC. Protein: CASSLGQGNIYGYTF.

The chain combines TRBV5-4 with TRBJ1-2; the match to TRBD1 covers 9 bases. J gave up 4 bases and V 3 bases, and 7 bases lay outside the gene matches. From germline, CDR1 is SGHNT and CDR2 YYREEE (reference sequence). The CDR3 length is 15 residues. CDR3 region: CASSSSGTGIYGYTF. CDR3 coding DNA: TGTGCCAGCAGCTCCTCCGGGACAGGGATCTATGGCTACACCTTC.

This clone appeared once. J is TRBJ2-2 and V is TRBV10-3; 8 bases are a match to TRBD2. Germline V CDR1 and CDR2: ENHRY, SYGVKD. The trim removed 6 bases at V and 5 bases at J, leaving 11 bases unmatched. The CDR3 totals 16 residues. For the CDR3, the DNA is TGTGCCATCAGGGGGGTACGAGCGGGGGTAACCGGGGAGCTGTTTTTT. Encoded protein: CAIRGVRAGVTGELFF.

The chain joins TRBV6-6 to TRBJ2-4; D is unclear. Looked up from germline, CDR1 is MNHNY and CDR2 is SVGAGI (reference sequence). The CDR3 covers 11 residues. The V end was cut by 6 bases, the J end by 7 bases, with 7 bases between. Written as DNA, the CDR3 is TGTGCCAGCAGCCCAATGAACATTCAGTACTTC. This sequence encodes CASSPMNIQYF.

This chain links TRBV7-2 with TRBJ1-5; weak D call: TRBD1 (6 bases). V gave up 4 bases and J gave up 0 bases, with 10 bases separating them. The CDR3 is made up of 15 amino acids. CDR1 is SGHTA and CDR2 is FQGNSA in the germline V gene. CDR3 amino acids: CASSSTRGSNQPQHF. The CDR3 bases are TGTGCCAGCAGCTCAACCAGGGGTAGCAATCAGCCCCAGCATTTT.

The rearrangement uses TRBV28 and TRBJ1-2; D unclear. Per the germline V gene, CDR1 is MDHEN and CDR2 is SYDVKM. This CDR3 is built from 13 residues. Between the trimmed V and J ends, which lost 4 bases and 2 bases, there was a span of 8 bases. CDR3 sequence reads: CASSSGDNYGYTF. The DNA of the CDR3 is TGTGCCAGCAGTTCCGGAGACAACTATGGCTACACCTTC.

This chain links TRBV5-4 with TRBJ1-2; 8 positions agree with TRBD1. V was clipped by 4 bases and J by 5 bases; unmatched bases: 10. The CDR3 consists of 15 residues. Germline CDR1 SGHNT, CDR2 YYREEE (reference sequence). The CDR3 region is CASSPSGGRGYGYTF. CDR3 in DNA: TGTGCCAGCAGCCCGTCAGGGGGCCGGGGATATGGCTACACCTTC.

There are a few counts of this clone. The chain combines TRBV30 with TRBJ2-7, with D possibly matching TRBD2 (6 bases). The CDR3 is made up of 12 amino acids. The V gene's germline CDR1 is GTSNPN and CDR2 SVGIG (reference sequence). V was trimmed by 0 bases and J by 4 bases, leaving 7 bases between them. CDR3 coding DNA: TGTGCCTGGAGTGTTGGACTATACGAGCAGTACTTC. Translating gives CAWSVGLYEQYF.

The gene calls are TRBV6-9 and TRBJ1-6; D is perhaps TRBD1 (5 bases). Germline V gives CDR1 MNHGY, CDR2 SVAAGI. The CDR3 length is 16 residues. The V end was cut by 3 bases, the J end by 7 bases, with 16 bases between. The CDR3 DNA sequence: TGTGCCAGCAGTTACACTAAGCGGCGGGGGAATTCACCCCTCCACTTT. Protein product: CASSYTKRRGNSPLHF.

This chain links TRBV13 with TRBJ2-5; 7 bases match TRBD1. The J segment lost 5 bases and the V segment lost 4 bases, leaving 16 bases of the junction unmatched. This CDR3 has 17 residues. CDR1 and CDR2 from the germline V gene are PRHDT and FYEKMQ (reference sequence). CDR3 amino acids: CASSSIGGRGIQETQYF. CDR3 nucleotide sequence: TGTGCCAGCAGCTCGATAGGTGGCAGGGGGATTCAGGAGACCCAGTACTTC. Full variable domain (missing parts from reference TRBV13 and TRBJ2-5): AAGVIQSPRHLIKEKRETATLKCYPIPRHDTVYWYQQGPGQDPQFLISFYEKMQSDKGSIPDRFSAQQFSDYHSELNMSSLELGDSALYFCASSSIGGRGIQETQYFGPGTRLLVL.

This rearrangement joins TRBV2 to TRBJ1-6; no clear D gene. CDR1 and CDR2 from the germline V gene are SNHLY and FYNNEI. The CDR3 length is 14 residues. V shed 11 bases and J shed 2 bases, with 13 bases lying between them. The CDR3 DNA reads TGTGCCCGGGGAGGGAACACCTATAATTCACCCCTCCACTTT. Translation: CARGGNTYNSPLHF.

V and J are TRBV18 and TRBJ2-7; D is perhaps TRBD2 (6 bases). Trimming pared 3 bases from V and 3 bases from J, leaving 12 bases between. The germline V gene has CDR1 KGHSH and CDR2 LQKENI. This CDR3 has 14 amino acids. Here the CDR3 reads CASSPGGVVYEQYF. In nucleotides, the CDR3 is TGTGCCAGCTCACCGGGCGGGGTAGTCTACGAGCAGTACTTC.

This clone has a single count. The chain is built from TRBV30 and TRBJ2-1; 8 bases agree with TRBD1. The CDR3 consists of 13 residues. V trimming: 3 bases; J trimming: 4 bases; junction bases outside the gene matches: 2. The germline V gene has CDR1 GTSNPN and CDR2 SVGIG (reference sequence). The CDR3 nucleotides are TGTGCCTGGAGACAGGGGGTTTACAATGAGCAGTTCTTC. As protein: CAWRQGVYNEQFF.

This clone appeared once. This chain links TRBV11-1 with TRBJ1-2; tentatively, D is TRBD1 (6 bases). Trimming stripped 1 base from V and 3 bases from J, with 6 bases between. This CDR3 is 13 amino acids long. Germline CDR1 reads SGHAT; CDR2 reads FQDESV (reference sequence). CDR3 sequence reads: CASSLEGDYGYTF. CDR3 in DNA: TGTGCCAGCAGCTTAGAGGGGGACTATGGCTACACCTTC.